The 5 T cell receptor beta chains below all came from one sample that was sequenced in a study of siplizumab effects on memory and regulatory T cells. Produced via immunoSEQ multiplex PCR; TCRdb's table is partial and in-frame only. The sample carries over 85,000 clones, over 85% recorded once. The specimen was non-Treg CD4+ T cells sorted from blood. Receptors originate from a human donor in good health.

This clone appeared once. This chain uses TRBV19 with TRBJ1-2, with D hard to call. The CDR3 spans 16 residues. The V gene lost 3 bases and the J gene lost 1 base, with 15 bases spanning the gap. Germline V gives CDR1 LNHDA, CDR2 SQIVND (reference sequence). CDR3 in DNA: TGTGCCAGTAGTATTGGCGGTCGGCAGATTAACTATGGCTACACCTTC. This gives the protein CASSIGGRQINYGYTF.

The chain recombines TRBV2 with TRBJ2-4, with unresolved D. V was cut by 9 bases and J by 0 bases, with 9 bases left in between. The CDR3 consists of 13 residues. The germline CDR1 and CDR2 sequences are SNHLY and FYNNEI. CDR3 sequence reads: CASYSLAKNIQYF. The CDR3 DNA is TGTGCCAGTTACAGCCTAGCCAAAAACATTCAGTACTTC.

The V gene is TRBV15, the J gene TRBJ1-2, with D unresolved. V dropped 1 base and J dropped 0 bases, with 6 bases sitting between them. This CDR3 spans 14 amino acids. Looked up from germline, CDR1 is LNHNV and CDR2 is YYDKDF (reference sequence). The CDR3 region has the DNA TGTGCCACCAGCAGAGCCGGGGCTAACTATGGCTACACCTTC. Translating it yields CATSRAGANYGYTF.

The gene calls are TRBV21-1 and TRBJ2-5; the D segment call TRBD1 is taken from the table without a DNA check. TRBV21-1 is a pseudogene locus. The CDR3 sequence is 16 residues long. CDR3 amino acids: CASSDTGTGGEETQYF. The CDR3 nucleotides are TGTGCCAGCAGCGACACCGGGACAGGGGGGGAGGAGACCCAGTACTTC.

CDR3: CASSVTGGTFEAFF. The CDR3 region has the DNA TGCGCCAGCAGCGTGACAGGGGGAACGTTTGAAGCTTTCTTT. V usage is TRBV5-1 and J usage is TRBJ1-1; TRBD1 matches at 9 bases. The germline CDR1 and CDR2 sequences are SGHRS and YFSETQ. The trim removed 4 bases at V and 7 bases at J, leaving 8 bases unmatched. The CDR3 has 14 amino acids. The full variable domain, its missing parts supplied by reference TRBV5-1 and TRBJ1-1, is KAGVTQTPRYLIKTRGQQVTLSCSPISGHRSVSWYQQTPGQGLQFLFEYFSETQRNKGNFPGRFSGRQFSNSRSEMNVSTLELGDSALYLCASSVTGGTFEAFFGQGTRLTVV.